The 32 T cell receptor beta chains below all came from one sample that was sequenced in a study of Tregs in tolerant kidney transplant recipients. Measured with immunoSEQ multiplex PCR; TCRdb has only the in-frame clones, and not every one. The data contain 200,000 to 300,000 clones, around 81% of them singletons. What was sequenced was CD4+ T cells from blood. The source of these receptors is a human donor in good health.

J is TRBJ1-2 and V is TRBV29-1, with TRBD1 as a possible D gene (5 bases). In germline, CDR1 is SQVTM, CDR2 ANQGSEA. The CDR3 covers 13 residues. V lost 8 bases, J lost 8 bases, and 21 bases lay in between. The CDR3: CSLLRDLGGGYTF. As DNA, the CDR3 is TGCAGCCTGCTGCGGGATCTGGGGGGGGGCTACACCTTC.

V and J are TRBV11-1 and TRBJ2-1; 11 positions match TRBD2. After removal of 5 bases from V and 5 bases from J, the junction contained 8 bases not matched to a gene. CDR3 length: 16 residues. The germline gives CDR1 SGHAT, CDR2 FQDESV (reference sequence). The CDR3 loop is CASSLLSGRGDNEQFF. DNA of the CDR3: TGTGCCAGCAGCCTACTTAGCGGGAGGGGAGACAATGAGCAGTTCTTC.

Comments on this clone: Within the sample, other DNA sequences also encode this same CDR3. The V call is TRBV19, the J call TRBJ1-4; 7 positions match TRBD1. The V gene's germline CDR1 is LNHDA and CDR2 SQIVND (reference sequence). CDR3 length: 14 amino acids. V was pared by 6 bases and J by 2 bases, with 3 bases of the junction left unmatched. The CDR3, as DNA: TGTGCCAGTAGCTTACAGGGGACTAATGAAAAACTGTTTTTT. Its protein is CASSLQGTNEKLFF.

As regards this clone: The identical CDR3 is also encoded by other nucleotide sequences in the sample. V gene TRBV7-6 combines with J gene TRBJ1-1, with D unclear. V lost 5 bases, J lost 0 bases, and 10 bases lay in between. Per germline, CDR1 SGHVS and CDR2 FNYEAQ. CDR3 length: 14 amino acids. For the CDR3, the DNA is TGTGCCAGCAGCCCCCGGACGATGAACACTGAAGCTTTCTTT. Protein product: CASSPRTMNTEAFF.

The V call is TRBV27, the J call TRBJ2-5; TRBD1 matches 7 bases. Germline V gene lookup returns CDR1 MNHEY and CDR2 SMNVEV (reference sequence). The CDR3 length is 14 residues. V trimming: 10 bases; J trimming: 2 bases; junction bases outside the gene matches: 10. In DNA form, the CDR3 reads TGTGCCACCCGGGACAGTCTTTCTCAAGAGACCCAGTACTTC. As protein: CATRDSLSQETQYF.

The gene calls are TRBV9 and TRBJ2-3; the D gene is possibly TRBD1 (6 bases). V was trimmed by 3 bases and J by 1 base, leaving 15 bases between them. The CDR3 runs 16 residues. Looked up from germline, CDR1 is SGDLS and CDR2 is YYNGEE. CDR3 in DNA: TGTGCCAGCAGCGGGCCCGGGACAAGAGGCACAGATACGCAGTATTTT. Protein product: CASSGPGTRGTDTQYF.

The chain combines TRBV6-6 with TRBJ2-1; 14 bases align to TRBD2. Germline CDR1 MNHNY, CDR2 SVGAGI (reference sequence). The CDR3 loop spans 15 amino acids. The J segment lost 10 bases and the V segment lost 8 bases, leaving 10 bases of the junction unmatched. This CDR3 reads CASSPEGLAGVEQFF. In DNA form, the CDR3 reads TGTGCCAGCTCCCCAGAGGGACTAGCGGGGGTAGAGCAGTTCTTC.

DNA of the CDR3: TGTGCCAGAAGCTCGCGACAGCATGGCTACACCTTC. Translated: CARSSRQHGYTF. The chain is built from TRBV5-3 and TRBJ1-2; possibly TRBD1 for D (5 bases). TRBV5-3 is reported as an ORF; its role is uncertain. Trimming removed 3 bases from V and 6 bases from J, with 9 bases in between. CDR3 length: 12 residues.

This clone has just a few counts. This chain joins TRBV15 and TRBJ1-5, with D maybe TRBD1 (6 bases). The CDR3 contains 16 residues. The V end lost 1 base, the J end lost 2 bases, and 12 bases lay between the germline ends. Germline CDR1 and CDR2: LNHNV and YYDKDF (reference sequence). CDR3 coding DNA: TGTGCCACCAGCAGAGCCAGGGGATTAGGCAATCAGCCCCAGCATTTT. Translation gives CATSRARGLGNQPQHF.

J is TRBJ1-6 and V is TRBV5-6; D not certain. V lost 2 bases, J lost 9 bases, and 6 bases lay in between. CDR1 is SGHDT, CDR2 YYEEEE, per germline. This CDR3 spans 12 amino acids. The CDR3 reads CASSLTGSPLHF. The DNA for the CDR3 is TGTGCCAGCAGCTTAACGGGTTCACCCCTCCACTTT. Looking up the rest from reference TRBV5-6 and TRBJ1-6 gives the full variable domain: DAGVTQSPTHLIKTRGQQVTLRCSPKSGHDTVSWYQQALGQGPQFIFQYYEEEERQRGNFPDRFSGHQFPNYSSELNVNALLLGDSALYLCASSLTGSPLHFGNGTRLTVT.

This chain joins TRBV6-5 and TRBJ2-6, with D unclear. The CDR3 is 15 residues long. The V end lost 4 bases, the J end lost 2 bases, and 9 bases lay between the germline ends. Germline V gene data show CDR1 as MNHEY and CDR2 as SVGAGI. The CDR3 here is CASSSGLAGANVLTF. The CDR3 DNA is TGTGCCAGCAGTTCTGGATTAGCTGGGGCCAACGTCCTGACTTTC.

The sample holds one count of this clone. CDR3 sequence reads: CASSPGPTSGKGEQFF. In DNA, the CDR3 is TGTGCCAGCAGCCCGGGACCAACTAGCGGGAAGGGTGAGCAGTTCTTC. This chain links TRBV7-6 with TRBJ2-1; the match to TRBD2 covers 10 bases. V gave up 5 bases and J gave up 9 bases; unmatched junction bases: 13. The CDR3 runs to 16 residues. Germline CDR1 reads SGHVS; CDR2 reads FNYEAQ.

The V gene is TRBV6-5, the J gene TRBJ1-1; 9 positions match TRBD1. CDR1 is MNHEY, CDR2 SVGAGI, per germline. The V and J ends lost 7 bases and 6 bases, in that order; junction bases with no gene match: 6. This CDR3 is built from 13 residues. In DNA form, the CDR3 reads TGTGCCAGCAACCCGACAGGGGGAGCTGAAGCTTTCTTT. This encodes CASNPTGGAEAFF.

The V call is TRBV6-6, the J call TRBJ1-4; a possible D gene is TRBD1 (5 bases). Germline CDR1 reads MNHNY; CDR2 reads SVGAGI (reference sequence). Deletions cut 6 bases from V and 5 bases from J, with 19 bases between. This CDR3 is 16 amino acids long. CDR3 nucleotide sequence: TGTGCCAGCAGGACCACGGTCGGGGCGTCCAATGAAAAACTGTTTTTT. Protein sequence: CASRTTVGASNEKLFF.

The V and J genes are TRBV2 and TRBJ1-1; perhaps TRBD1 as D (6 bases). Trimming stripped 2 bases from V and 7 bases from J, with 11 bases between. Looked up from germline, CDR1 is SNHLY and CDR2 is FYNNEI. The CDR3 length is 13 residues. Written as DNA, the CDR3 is TGTGCCAGCAGTGAAACAGGGAGGGGTGAAGCTTTCTTT. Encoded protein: CASSETGRGEAFF.

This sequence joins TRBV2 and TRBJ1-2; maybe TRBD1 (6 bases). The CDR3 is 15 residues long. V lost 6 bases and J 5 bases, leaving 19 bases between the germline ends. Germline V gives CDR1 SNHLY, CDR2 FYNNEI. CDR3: CASSDRDTGHYGYTF. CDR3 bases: TGTGCCAGCAGCGACCGGGACACCGGGCATTATGGCTACACCTTC.

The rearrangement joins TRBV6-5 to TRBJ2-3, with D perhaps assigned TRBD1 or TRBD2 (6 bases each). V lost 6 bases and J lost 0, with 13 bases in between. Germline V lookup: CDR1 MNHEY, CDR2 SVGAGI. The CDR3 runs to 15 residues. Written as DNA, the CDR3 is TGTGCCAGCAGGGCCGGGGGCCCTAGCACAGATACGCAGTATTTT. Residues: CASRAGGPSTDTQYF.

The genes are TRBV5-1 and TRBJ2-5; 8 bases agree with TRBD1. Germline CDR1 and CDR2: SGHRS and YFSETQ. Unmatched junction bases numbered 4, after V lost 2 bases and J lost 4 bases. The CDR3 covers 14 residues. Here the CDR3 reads CASSFRGRAETQYF. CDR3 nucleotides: TGCGCCAGCAGCTTCAGGGGGCGCGCAGAGACCCAGTACTTC.

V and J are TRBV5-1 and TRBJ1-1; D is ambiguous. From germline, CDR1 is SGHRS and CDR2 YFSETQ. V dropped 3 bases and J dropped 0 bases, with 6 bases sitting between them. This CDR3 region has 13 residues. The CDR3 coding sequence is TGCGCCAGCAGCTCGTTGATGAACACTGAAGCTTTCTTT. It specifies CASSSLMNTEAFF.

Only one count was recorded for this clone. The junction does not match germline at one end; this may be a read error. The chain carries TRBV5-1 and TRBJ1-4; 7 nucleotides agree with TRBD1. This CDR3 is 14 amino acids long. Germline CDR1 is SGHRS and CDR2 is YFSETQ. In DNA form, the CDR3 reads TGCGCCGGCAGCTGGACAGGACAGAATGAAAAACTGTTTTTT. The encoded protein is CAGSWTGQNEKLFF.

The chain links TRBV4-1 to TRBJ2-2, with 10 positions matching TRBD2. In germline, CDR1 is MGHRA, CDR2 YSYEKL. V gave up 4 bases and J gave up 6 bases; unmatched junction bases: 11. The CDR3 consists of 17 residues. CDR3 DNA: TGCGCCAGCAGCCGCTTAGCGGGGGGCCTCAACGCCGGGGAGCTGTTTTTT. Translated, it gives CASSRLAGGLNAGELFF.

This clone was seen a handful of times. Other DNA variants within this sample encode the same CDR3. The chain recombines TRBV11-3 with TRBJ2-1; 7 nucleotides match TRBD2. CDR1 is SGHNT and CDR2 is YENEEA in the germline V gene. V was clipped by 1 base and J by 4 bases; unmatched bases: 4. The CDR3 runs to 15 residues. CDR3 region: CASSLAGTKYNEQFF. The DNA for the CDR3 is TGTGCCAGCAGCTTAGCCGGGACTAAGTACAATGAGCAGTTCTTC.

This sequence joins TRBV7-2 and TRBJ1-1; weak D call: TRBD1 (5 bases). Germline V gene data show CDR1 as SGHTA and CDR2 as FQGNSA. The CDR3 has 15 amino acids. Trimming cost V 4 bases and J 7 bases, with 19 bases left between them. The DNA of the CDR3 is TGTGCCAGCAGCTCAATGACGACTCAGGGCCTTGAAGCTTTCTTT. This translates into CASSSMTTQGLEAFF.

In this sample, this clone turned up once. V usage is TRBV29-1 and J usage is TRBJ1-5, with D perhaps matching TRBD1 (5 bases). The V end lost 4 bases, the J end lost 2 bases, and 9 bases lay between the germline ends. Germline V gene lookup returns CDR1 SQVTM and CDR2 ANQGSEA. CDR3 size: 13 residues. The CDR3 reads CSVGQSGNQPQHF. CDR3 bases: TGCAGCGTTGGACAGAGTGGCAATCAGCCCCAGCATTTT.

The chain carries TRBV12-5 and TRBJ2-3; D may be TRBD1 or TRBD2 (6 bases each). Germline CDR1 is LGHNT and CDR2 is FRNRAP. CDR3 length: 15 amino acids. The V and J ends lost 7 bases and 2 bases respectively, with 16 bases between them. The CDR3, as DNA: TGTGCTAGTGCCCCCATAGGGGGGTCCACAGATACGCAGTATTTT. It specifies CASAPIGGSTDTQYF.

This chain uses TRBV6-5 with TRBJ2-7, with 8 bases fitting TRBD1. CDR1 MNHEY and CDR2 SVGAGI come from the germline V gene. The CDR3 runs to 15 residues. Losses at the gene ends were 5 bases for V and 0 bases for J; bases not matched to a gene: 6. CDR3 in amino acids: CASSPPGTGSYEQYF. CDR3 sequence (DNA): TGTGCCAGCAGTCCCCCCGGGACAGGCTCCTACGAGCAGTACTTC.

The CDR3 protein is CASSPPGPAYEQYF. The CDR3 DNA reads TGTGCCAGCAGCCCGCCGGGACCAGCTTACGAGCAGTACTTC. This chain uses TRBV7-9 with TRBJ2-7; D could derive from TRBD1 or TRBD2 (5 bases each). Trimming took off 5 bases at V and 4 bases at J, with 15 bases between the two ends. The CDR3 consists of 14 residues. Germline lookup yields CDR1 SEHNR and CDR2 FQNEAQ (reference sequence). Filled out from reference TRBV7-9 and TRBJ2-7, the complete variable domain reads DTGVSQNPRHKITKRGQNVTFRCDPISEHNRLYWYRQTLGQGPEFLTYFQNEAQLEKSRLLSDRFSAERPKGSFSTLEIQRTEQGDSAMYLCASSPPGPAYEQYFGPGTRLTVT.

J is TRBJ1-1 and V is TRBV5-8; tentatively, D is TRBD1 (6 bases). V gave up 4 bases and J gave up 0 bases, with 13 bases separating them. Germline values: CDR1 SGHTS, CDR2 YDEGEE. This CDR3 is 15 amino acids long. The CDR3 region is CASSTGHIMNTEAFF. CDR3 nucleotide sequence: TGTGCCAGCAGCACGGGACACATCATGAACACTGAAGCTTTCTTT.

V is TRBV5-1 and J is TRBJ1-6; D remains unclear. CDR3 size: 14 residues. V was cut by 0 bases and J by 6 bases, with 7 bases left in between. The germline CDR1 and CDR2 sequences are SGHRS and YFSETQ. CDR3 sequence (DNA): TGCGCCAGCAGCTTGGGTCATCTTAATTCACCCCTCCACTTT. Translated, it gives CASSLGHLNSPLHF. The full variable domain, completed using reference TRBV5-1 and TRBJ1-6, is KAGVTQTPRYLIKTRGQQVTLSCSPISGHRSVSWYQQTPGQGLQFLFEYFSETQRNKGNFPGRFSGRQFSNSRSEMNVSTLELGDSALYLCASSLGHLNSPLHFGNGTRLTVT.

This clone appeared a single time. CDR3 coding DNA: TGTGCCAGCAGCTTAATTCAAGGAGCCACTGAAGCTTTCTTT. This translates into CASSLIQGATEAFF. The chain employs TRBV11-2 and TRBJ1-1; D gene uncertain. Trimming shortened V by 2 bases and J by 4 bases, and 11 bases separated the two germline ends. The CDR3 runs 14 residues. Germline V gives CDR1 SGHAT, CDR2 FQNNGV.

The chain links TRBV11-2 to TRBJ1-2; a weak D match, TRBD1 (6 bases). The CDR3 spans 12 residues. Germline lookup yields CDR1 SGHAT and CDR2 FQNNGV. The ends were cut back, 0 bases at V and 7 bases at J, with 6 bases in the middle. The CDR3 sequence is CASSLEGAGYTF. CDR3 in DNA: TGTGCCAGCAGCTTAGAGGGGGCTGGCTACACCTTC.

CDR3 coding DNA: TGTGCCAGCTCACCACAGGGGGCTGAAGAAAAACTGTTTTTT. This translates into CASSPQGAEEKLFF. This chain connects TRBV18 to TRBJ1-4, with 7 bases fitting TRBD1. Germline V gene lookup returns CDR1 KGHSH and CDR2 LQKENI. This CDR3 spans 14 amino acids. The J segment lost 8 bases and the V segment lost 1 base, leaving 4 bases of the junction unmatched.